This TCR beta chain was obtained from a study of monozygotic twins with cystic fibrosis. Broader study findings: Nucleotide-identical clonotype sharing was significantly higher within monozygotic CF twin pairs than between unrelated CF individuals.

A note on this clone: What it binds is not known.

The method was immunoSEQ multiplex PCR; TCRdb's version includes in-frame clones alone and lacks a portion of them. The table includes 14,000 to 15,000 clones, about 88% detected once. V lost 4 bases and J lost 2, with 11 bases in between. The CDR3 runs to 14 residues. CDR1 is LGHNA, CDR2 YNFKEQ, per germline. This sequence originates from a boy aged 10-17 years with cystic fibrosis. The source material was blood. The chain has TRBV4-2 and TRBJ1-1; D not resolved. The CDR3 DNA follows: TGTGCCAGCAGCCGCGGGCCCGGTAACACTGAAGCTTTCTTT. It codes for CASSRGPGNTEAFF.